Sequencing of this T cell receptor beta chain was carried out in a study of T-cell memory formation after mild COVID-19. TCR alpha and TCR beta cDNA libraries carrying sample barcodes and UMIs were produced by 5'RACE using constant-segment primers. In TCRdb, the 5' RACE reads were re-called with MiXCR into one record per CDR3 protein. Seen here are about 390,000 distinct CDR3 sequences, about 17% observed once, and the top ten hold roughly 21%. Per the germline V gene, CDR1 is DFQATT and CDR2 is SNEGSKA (reference sequence). The CDR3 consists of 16 residues. V gave up 5 bases and J gave up 5 bases; unmatched junction bases: 17. Study conclusions and caveats: The authors did not confirm SARS-CoV-2 specificity of second-wave clones peaking day 37. Clones contracting across day 15 to 85 had a balanced CD4/CD8 profile; later expanding clones leaned CD4+.

This clonotype was detected a few times. Antigen unknown. Sequencing was done on a sample of PBMCs or a T cell subset sorted from them (not recorded which). The clonotype originates from a man between 18 and 35 years old who had mild COVID-19 (a few samples of this study predate the infection). Cell type and time point are not known. The genes are TRBV20-1 and TRBJ1-2; 7 bases match TRBD1. CDR3 DNA: TGCAGTGCTCCTAGATTCGACAGGGCCCCGCAATATGGCTACACCTTC. It yields the protein CSAPRFDRAPQYGYTF.